Below, one T cell receptor (beta chain) is given with its context. The antigen is unknown. V was shortened by 3 bases and J by 0 bases, with 5 bases between the two germline ends. The CDR3 runs 13 residues. Germline-derived CDR1 and CDR2 are KGHSH and LQKENI. TCRB CDR3 was amplified from 2 ug genomic DNA or less. Amplification used 60 V beta primers and 13 J beta primers. The protocol was immunoSEQ multiplex PCR, while the TCRdb copy is restricted to in-frame clones and leaves out a portion. This sample has 65,000 or so clones, with about 89% found just once. The data are from a study of glioma-infiltrating T cells after dendritic cell vaccination. General observations from the study: TCR clonality showed no direct relationship with survival.

Stated time point: after dendritic cell vaccination, including at tumor progression/relapse. This specimen was blood, taken after dendritic cell vaccination. This clonotype originated in a human donor with glioblastoma. The chain has TRBV18 and TRBJ1-1; D uncertain. CDR3 loop: CASSPQVNTEAFF. For the CDR3, the DNA is TGTGCCAGCTCACCCCAGGTGAACACTGAAGCTTTCTTT.